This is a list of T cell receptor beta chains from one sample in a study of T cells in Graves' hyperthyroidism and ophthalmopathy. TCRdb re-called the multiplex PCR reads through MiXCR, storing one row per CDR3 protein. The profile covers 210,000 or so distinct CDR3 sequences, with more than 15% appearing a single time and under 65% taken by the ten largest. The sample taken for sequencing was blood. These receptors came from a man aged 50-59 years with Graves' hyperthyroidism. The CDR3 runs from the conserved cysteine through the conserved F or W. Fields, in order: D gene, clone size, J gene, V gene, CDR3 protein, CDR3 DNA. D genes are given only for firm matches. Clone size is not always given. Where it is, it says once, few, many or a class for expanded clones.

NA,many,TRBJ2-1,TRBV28,CASSFRLLVGHRQFF,TGTGCCAGCAGTTTTCGCTTATTAGTCGGACATCGGCAGTTCTTC
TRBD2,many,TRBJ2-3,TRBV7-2,CASSLQAGGTDTQYF,TGTGCCAGCAGCTTACAAGCGGGGGGCACAGATACGCAGTATTTT
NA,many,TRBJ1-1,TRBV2,CASSEWAGVNTEAFF,TGTGCCAGCAGTGAATGGGCAGGGGTGAACACTGAAGCTTTCTTT
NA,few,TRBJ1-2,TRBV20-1,CSASERAGYTF,TGCAGTGCTAGTGAGAGGGCTGGCTACACCTTC
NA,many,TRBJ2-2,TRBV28,CASSPASQNTGELFF,TGTGCCAGCAGTCCGGCTAGCCAGAACACCGGGGAGCTGTTTTTT
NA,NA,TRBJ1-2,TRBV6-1,CASSFDTAVAGYTF,TGTGCCAGCAGTTTTGACACGGCGGTAGCTGGCTACACCTTC
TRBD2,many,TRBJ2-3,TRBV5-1,CASSLGGLLTDTQYF,TGCGCCAGCAGCTTGGGGGGACTACTCACAGATACGCAGTATTTT
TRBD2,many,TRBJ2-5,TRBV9,CASSTRLAGGSVETQYF,TGTGCCAGCAGCACCAGACTAGCGGGAGGCTCGGTGGAGACCCAGTACTTC
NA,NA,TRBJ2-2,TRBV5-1,CASNSNTGELFF,TGCGCCAGCAACTCTAACACCGGGGAGCTGTTTTTT
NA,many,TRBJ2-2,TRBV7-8,CASKQGVISGELFF,TGTGCCAGCAAACAGGGTGTAATTTCCGGGGAGCTGTTTTTT
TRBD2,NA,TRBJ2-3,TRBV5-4,CASSLPRGSGASSTDTQYF,TGTGCCAGCAGCTTACCTCGAGGTAGCGGGGCCTCCAGCACAGATACGCAGTATTTT
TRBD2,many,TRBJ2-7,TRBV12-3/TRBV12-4,CASSLWTSSHEQYF,TGTGCCAGCAGTTTATGGACTAGCAGCCACGAGCAGTACTTC
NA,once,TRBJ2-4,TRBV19,CASSIVMTSYIQYF,TGTGCCAGTAGTATCGTCATGACTAGTTACATTCAGTACTTC
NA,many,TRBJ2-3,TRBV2,CASSSTENTDTQYF,TGTGCCAGCAGTTCAACCGAAAACACAGATACGCAGTATTTT
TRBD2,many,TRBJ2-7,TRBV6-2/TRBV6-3,CASSYYVTSEDEQYF,TGTGCCAGCAGTTACTACGTGACTAGCGAGGACGAGCAGTACTTC
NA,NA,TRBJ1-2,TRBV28,CASSLSGDGYTF,TGTGCCAGCAGTTTAAGTGGTGATGGCTACACCTTC
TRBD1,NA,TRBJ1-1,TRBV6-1,CASSLRQGQRTEAFF,TGTGCCAGCAGCCTCCGACAGGGGCAGCGCACTGAAGCTTTCTTT
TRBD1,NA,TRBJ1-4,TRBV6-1,CASSQAGTGVEKLFF,TGTGCCAGCAGCCAAGCCGGGACAGGGGTTGAAAAACTGTTTTTT
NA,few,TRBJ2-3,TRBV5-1,CASSLVQSTDTQYF,TGCGCCAGCAGCTTGGTGCAGAGCACAGATACGCAGTATTTT
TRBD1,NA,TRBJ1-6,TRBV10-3,CAISHGQGSYNSPLHF,TGTGCCATCAGTCACGGACAGGGGTCCTATAATTCACCCCTCCACTTT
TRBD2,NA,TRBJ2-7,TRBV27,CASKSGASGLYEQYF,TGTGCCAGCAAGTCCGGGGCTAGCGGACTATACGAGCAGTACTTC
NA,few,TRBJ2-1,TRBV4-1,CASTRQPTPGNEQFF,TGCGCCAGCACGAGACAGCCTACCCCTGGGAATGAGCAGTTCTTC
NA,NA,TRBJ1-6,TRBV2,CASRGAGGSPLHF,TGTGCCAGCAGAGGAGCAGGCGGTTCACCCCTCCACTTT
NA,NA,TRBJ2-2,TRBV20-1,CSAQYSGPVGELFF,TGCAGTGCTCAGTATAGCGGACCGGTCGGGGAGCTGTTTTTT
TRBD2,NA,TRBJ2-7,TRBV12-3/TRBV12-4,CASSRPGLAGYEQYF,TGTGCCAGCAGTCGCCCGGGACTAGCTGGCTACGAGCAGTACTTC
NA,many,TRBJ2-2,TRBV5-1,CASNVGVNTGELFF,TGCGCCAGCAACGTAGGAGTGAACACCGGGGAGCTGTTTTTT
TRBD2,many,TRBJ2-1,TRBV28,CASSFASSGSSYNEQFF,TGTGCCAGCAGTTTTGCGTCTAGCGGAAGCTCCTACAATGAGCAGTTCTTC